This is a list of T cell receptor beta chains from one sample in a study of T-cell memory formation after mild COVID-19. Each CDR3 protein gets one entry after TCRdb re-called the 5' RACE reads with MiXCR. The sample contains roughly 200,000 distinct CDR3 sequences, more than 15% of which appear only once. Sequencing used PBMCs or a T cell subset sorted from them (not recorded which). Receptor source: an adult woman who had mild COVID-19 (a few samples of this study predate the infection). Cell type and time point are not known. Both conserved end residues are part of each CDR3. The order of the fields is clone size, J gene, D gene, CDR3 length, V gene, CDR3 protein, CDR3 DNA. The D gene is left open where the match is weak. The size of a clone is reported for some rows only, either as once, few or many, or as a class for expanded clones.

few | TRBJ2-1 | TRBD2 | 15 | TRBV7-9 | CASSTRLAGYNEQFF | TGTGCCAGCAGCACGCGACTAGCGGGTTACAATGAGCAGTTCTTC
few | TRBJ2-2 | TRBD2 | 14 | TRBV7-2 | CASSPGLAGGELFF | TGTGCCAGCAGCCCCGGGCTAGCGGGCGGGGAGCTGTTTTTT
NA | TRBJ2-2 | NA | 16 | TRBV5-5 | CASSSQGASDTGELFF | TGTGCCAGCAGCTCCCAGGGAGCCTCTGACACCGGGGAGCTGTTTTTT
many | TRBJ2-7 | NA | 13 | TRBV7-2 | CASSRIDTHEQYF | TGTGCCAGCAGCCGAATAGACACCCACGAGCAGTACTTC
few | TRBJ1-1 | NA | 15 | TRBV5-4 | CASSERQDLNTEAFF | TGTGCCAGCAGCGAGAGACAAGACTTGAACACTGAAGCTTTCTTT
NA | TRBJ1-1 | NA | 13 | TRBV18 | CASSPPLGTEAFF | TGTGCCAGCTCACCGCCCTTGGGAACTGAAGCTTTCTTT
few | TRBJ2-7 | TRBD1 | 15 | TRBV11-2 | CASSLSTGRFSEQYF | TGTGCCAGCAGCTTATCGACAGGGAGATTCTCCGAGCAGTACTTC
NA | TRBJ2-1 | TRBD1 | 17 | TRBV4-1 | CASSQVLGRGQYNEQFF | TGCGCCAGCAGCCAAGTCTTAGGCAGGGGGCAGTACAATGAGCAGTTCTTC
NA | TRBJ2-5 | TRBD2 | 20 | TRBV20-1 | CSARVGIWPSGGAWRETQYF | TGCAGTGCTAGAGTGGGAATCTGGCCTAGCGGGGGGGCCTGGAGAGAGACCCAGTACTTC
NA | TRBJ2-5 | NA | 14 | TRBV5-4 | CASSLDLYQETQYF | TGTGCCAGCAGCTTGGACCTGTACCAAGAGACCCAGTACTTC
few | TRBJ2-5 | TRBD1 | 14 | TRBV19 | CASRPGTEEETQYF | TGTGCCAGTAGGCCTGGGACAGAAGAAGAGACCCAGTACTTC
few | TRBJ2-3 | TRBD2 | 16 | TRBV9 | CASSVVGGGPTDTQYF | TGTGCCAGCAGCGTAGTCGGGGGGGGACCCACAGATACGCAGTATTTT
few | TRBJ2-5 | TRBD1 | 14 | TRBV5-1 | CASRTGTGVETQYF | TGCGCCAGCAGGACCGGGACAGGGGTAGAGACCCAGTACTTC
NA | TRBJ1-6 | NA | 15 | TRBV12-3/TRBV12-4 | CASTWGASQGSPLHF | TGTGCCAGCACCTGGGGGGCCTCGCAGGGTTCACCCCTCCACTTT
few | TRBJ2-5 | NA | 15 | TRBV7-6 | CASSPGGQGKETQYF | TGTGCCAGCAGCCCCGGGGGTCAGGGGAAAGAGACCCAGTACTTC
few | TRBJ2-1 | NA | 14 | TRBV9 | CASSVAPAGNEQFF | TGTGCCAGCAGCGTAGCCCCAGCTGGCAATGAGCAGTTCTTC
NA | TRBJ1-1 | NA | 17 | TRBV21-1 | CASSPRPAPLGDTEAFF | TGTGCCAGCAGCCCCAGGCCGGCGCCCCTCGGGGACACTGAAGCTTTCTTT
NA | TRBJ2-5 | NA | 14 | TRBV28 | CASSLGSAGETQYF | TGTGCCAGCAGTTTGGGGAGTGCCGGGGAGACCCAGTACTTC
few | TRBJ2-2 | NA | 16 | TRBV2 | CASRATRGGPLRELFF | TGTGCCAGCAGAGCTACTCGCGGGGGCCCCTTGCGGGAGCTGTTTTTT
few | TRBJ2-1 | NA | 15 | TRBV11-2 | CASSPDYAGYNEQFF | TGTGCCAGCAGCCCGGACTATGCGGGATACAATGAGCAGTTCTTC
NA | TRBJ1-1 | NA | 16 | TRBV18 | CASSPRLGRGDTEAFF | TGTGCCAGCTCACCGAGGCTGGGGAGAGGAGACACTGAAGCTTTCTTT
few | TRBJ2-2 | NA | 15 | TRBV12-3/TRBV12-4 | CASRTQGVGAGELFF | TGTGCCAGCAGGACCCAGGGAGTTGGAGCCGGGGAGCTGTTTTTT
NA | TRBJ1-1 | NA | 14 | TRBV6-5 | CASRDTAGSTEAFF | TGTGCCAGCAGGGACACAGCGGGGAGCACTGAAGCTTTCTTT
few | TRBJ2-1 | TRBD2 | 16 | TRBV7-8 | CASSLASGNSLNEQFF | TGTGCCAGCAGCTTAGCTAGCGGGAACTCGTTGAATGAGCAGTTCTTC
few | TRBJ1-5 | NA | 14 | TRBV7-2 | CASSLGEVNQPQHF | TGTGCCAGCAGCTTAGGGGAGGTGAATCAGCCCCAGCATTTT
many | TRBJ2-1 | TRBD2 | 15 | TRBV28 | CASSLGGRVYNEQFF | TGTGCCAGCAGTTTGGGCGGGAGGGTTTACAATGAGCAGTTCTTC
NA | TRBJ1-4 | TRBD1 | 15 | TRBV20-1 | CSARGTGTGSEKLFF | TGCAGTGCTAGAGGTACCGGGACAGGGAGTGAAAAACTGTTTTTT
NA | TRBJ2-3 | TRBD2 | 20 | TRBV4-1 | CASSQEFGSGGAGKKYTQYF | TGCGCCAGCAGCCAAGAGTTTGGTAGCGGGGGGGCAGGCAAAAAGTATACGCAGTATTTT
few | TRBJ1-5 | NA | 15 | TRBV20-1 | CSARGVEAPNQPQHF | TGCAGTGCTAGAGGCGTGGAGGCACCGAATCAGCCCCAGCATTTT
NA | TRBJ2-5 | NA | 15 | TRBV7-9 | CASSLNSGAGETQYF | TGTGCCAGCAGCTTAAATTCGGGAGCGGGTGAGACCCAGTACTTC
few | TRBJ2-1 | NA | 13 | TRBV29-1 | CSVGWGSKYEQFF | TGCAGCGTAGGATGGGGTTCCAAGTATGAGCAGTTCTTC
NA | TRBJ2-7 | TRBD1 | 14 | TRBV29-1 | CSVEKAGTGDEQYF | TGCAGCGTTGAAAAGGCCGGGACAGGGGACGAGCAGTACTTC
few | TRBJ1-1 | NA | 15 | TRBV15 | CATSRDDRLNTEAFF | TGTGCCACCAGCAGAGACGACAGATTGAACACTGAAGCTTTCTTT
NA | TRBJ2-1 | TRBD2 | 15 | TRBV4-2 | CASSQELAGYNEQFF | TGTGCCAGCAGCCAAGAACTAGCGGGCTACAATGAGCAGTTCTTC
few | TRBJ2-3 | TRBD2 | 18 | TRBV27 | CASSPRGASGIRTDTQYF | TGTGCCAGCAGTCCCCGCGGGGCTAGCGGGATACGCACAGATACGCAGTATTTT
NA | TRBJ1-2 | TRBD1 | 15 | TRBV5-1 | CASSPGQTLNWGYTF | TGCGCCAGCAGCCCGGGACAGACCCTTAATTGGGGCTACACCTTC
few | TRBJ2-7 | TRBD2 | 15 | TRBV11-1 | CASSYGTRLPYEQYF | TGTGCCAGCAGCTATGGGACTAGGCTCCCCTACGAGCAGTACTTC
few | TRBJ2-1 | NA | 16 | TRBV11-1 | CASSSAGRGGLYEQFF | TGTGCCAGCAGCTCCGCGGGGAGAGGTGGTCTATATGAGCAGTTCTTC
many | TRBJ2-5 | NA | 12 | TRBV27 | CASSTRMGTQYF | TGTGCCAGCAGTACAAGGATGGGGACCCAGTACTTC
NA | TRBJ2-1 | TRBD2 | 13 | TRBV2 | CASSRGDYNEQFF | TGTGCCAGCAGCCGGGGGGACTACAATGAGCAGTTCTTC
NA | TRBJ1-3 | NA | 15 | TRBV7-8 | CASSIGWERGNTIYF | TGTGCCAGCAGCATCGGCTGGGAGCGTGGAAACACCATATATTTT
NA | TRBJ2-3 | NA | 14 | TRBV9 | CASSGGDSTDTQYF | TGTGCCAGCAGCGGGGGGGACAGCACAGATACGCAGTATTTT
few | TRBJ2-7 | NA | 14 | TRBV14 | CASSQSGPLYEQYF | TGTGCCAGCAGCCAAAGCGGGCCACTCTACGAGCAGTACTTC
many | TRBJ1-2 | TRBD1 | 13 | TRBV7-2 | CASSLQGVVGYTF | TGTGCCAGCAGCTTACAGGGGGTGGTTGGCTACACCTTC
NA | TRBJ1-2 | TRBD1 | 18 | TRBV7-8 | CASSFRCRGGQGNYGYTF | TGTGCCAGCAGCTTCAGATGTCGGGGGGGACAGGGGAACTATGGCTACACCTTC
few | TRBJ2-7 | TRBD2 | 15 | TRBV20-1 | CSARGASGGTYEQYF | TGCAGTGCTAGAGGGGCTAGCGGGGGGACCTACGAGCAGTACTTC
NA | TRBJ1-2 | NA | 13 | TRBV5-5 | CASSLGRGYGYTF | TGTGCCAGCAGTCTCGGAAGGGGCTATGGCTACACCTTC
few | TRBJ2-1 | NA | 13 | TRBV19 | CASRKQGVDEQFF | TGTGCCAGTAGAAAACAGGGTGTGGATGAGCAGTTCTTC
few | TRBJ2-6 | NA | 17 | TRBV28 | CASSDLIGTNGANVLTF | TGTGCCAGCAGCGACCTCATAGGGACGAACGGGGCCAACGTCCTGACTTTC
NA | TRBJ2-7 | TRBD1 | 18 | TRBV4-3 | CASSRKAPGGLGLYEQYF | TGCGCCAGCAGCCGCAAAGCTCCAGGGGGCTTAGGGCTATACGAGCAGTACTTC
NA | TRBJ2-5 | TRBD2 | 17 | TRBV9 | CASSPRVSGAFQETQYF | TGTGCCAGCTCTCCGCGGGTAAGCGGGGCCTTCCAAGAGACCCAGTACTTC
NA | TRBJ2-3 | TRBD2 | 16 | TRBV5-4 | CASSSGTSRRGDTQYF | TGTGCCAGCAGCTCCGGGACTAGCAGGAGGGGAGATACGCAGTATTTT
few | TRBJ2-3 | NA | 14 | TRBV7-8 | CASSLGRLTDTQYF | TGTGCCAGCAGCTTAGGTAGACTCACAGATACGCAGTATTTT